One sample yielded the 9 T cell receptor beta chains listed below, sequenced in a study of regulatory T cells in long-lasting Graves disease. Construction of the TCR beta libraries employed iRepertoire HTBI primers in conjunction with Arm-PCR of CDR3 regions. TCRdb ran MiXCR on the multiplex PCR reads and lists one entry per CDR3 protein. Seen here are about 540,000 distinct CDR3 sequences, approximately 15% observed once, and the top ten hold roughly a tenth. Time point defined: newly diagnosed GD, antithyroid drugs for less than 3 months. RNA from PBMCs was the source of the TCR library. This sample also belongs to another study, concerning T cells in Graves' hyperthyroidism and ophthalmopathy.

Sequenced material: peripheral blood mononuclear cells (PBMCs), taken at new diagnosis, from a patient treated with antithyroid drugs. These receptors came from a man younger than 40 with Graves disease.

This clonotype was counted ten times or more. The J gene is TRBJ2-1, the V gene TRBV3-1; D is ambiguous. V shed 1 base and J shed 2 bases, with 12 bases lying between them. CDR3 length: 16 residues. Germline CDR1 is LGHDT and CDR2 is YNNKEL (reference sequence). The CDR3 spells CASSQALGTAYNEQFF. The CDR3 region has the DNA TGTGCCAGCAGCCAAGCGTTGGGAACGGCCTACAATGAGCAGTTCTTC.

This clonotype was seen more than once but under ten times. This rearrangement joins TRBV7-6 to TRBJ1-1; D possibly corresponds to TRBD1 (5 bases). The CDR3 sequence is 15 residues long. Germline V gene lookup returns CDR1 SGHVS and CDR2 FNYEAQ. The germline V and J ends were trimmed by 1 base and 6 bases, with 15 bases remaining between them. CDR3 amino acids: CASSLGGSGGAEAFF. CDR3 DNA: TGTGCCAGCAGCTTAGGCGGGTCGGGAGGGGCTGAAGCTTTCTTT.

Only a few counts were recorded for this clonotype. This chain joins TRBV6-1 and TRBJ2-3; possible D gene TRBD1, 5 bases. Germline V lookup: CDR1 MNHNS, CDR2 SASEGT. The CDR3 totals 12 residues. Trimming took off 9 bases at V and 8 bases at J, with 15 bases between the two ends. CDR3 DNA sequence: TGTGCCAGTACCCAGCAAGGGGCTACGCAGTATTTT. Its translation: CASTQQGATQYF.

This clonotype was picked up many times. V gene TRBV5-6 combines with J gene TRBJ1-2; the D gene is possibly TRBD1 (6 bases). CDR1 and CDR2 from the germline V gene are SGHDT and YYEEEE. V lost 2 bases, J lost 4 bases, and 15 bases lay in between. This CDR3 region has 15 residues. The chain's CDR3 is CASSLEQGKTYGYTF. The DNA for the CDR3 is TGTGCCAGCAGCTTAGAACAGGGCAAGACCTATGGCTACACCTTC.

This clonotype was detected many times. The chain recombines TRBV6-2 or TRBV6-3 with TRBJ2-1; 13 nucleotides line up with TRBD2. Germline-derived CDR1 and CDR2 are MNHEY and SVGEGT. Trimming at V came to 6 bases and at J to 5 bases, leaving 10 bases not matched to a gene. The CDR3 totals 17 residues. The CDR3 sequence is CASSPRTSGRNDNEQFF. The CDR3 nucleotides are TGTGCCAGCAGCCCTCGGACTAGCGGGAGAAACGACAATGAGCAGTTCTTC.

This clonotype showed up many times. The chain links TRBV28 to TRBJ2-1; 8 nucleotides match TRBD1. J was trimmed by 12 bases and V by 2 bases; bases with no gene match: 6. The CDR3 consists of 13 residues. CDR1 is MDHEN and CDR2 is SYDVKM in the germline V gene. CDR3 bases: TGTGCCAGCAGTTTAACAGGGGGGTTCGGGCAGTTCTTC. This translates into CASSLTGGFGQFF.

This clonotype appeared many times. The chain is built from TRBV24-1 and TRBJ2-3; the D gene is possibly TRBD2 (5 bases). This CDR3 spans 15 amino acids. Trimming stripped 3 bases from V and 2 bases from J, with 11 bases between. Germline CDR1 reads KGHDR; CDR2 reads SFDVKD. DNA for the CDR3: TGTGCCACCAGTGATCCTAGCATCTCCACAGATACGCAGTATTTT. This encodes CATSDPSISTDTQYF.

This clonotype was recorded at least ten times. J is TRBJ2-7 and V is TRBV20-1; unclear D gene. This CDR3 region has 14 residues. Trimming pared 0 bases from V and 0 bases from J, leaving 9 bases between. Germline V lookup: CDR1 DFQATT, CDR2 SNEGSKA (reference sequence). The CDR3 DNA sequence: TGCAGTGCTAGAGATGGGTTGAGCTCCTACGAGCAGTACTTC. It specifies CSARDGLSSYEQYF.

This clonotype was seen repeatedly, ten times or more. This chain joins TRBV12-3 or TRBV12-4 and TRBJ2-2; D might be TRBD2 (6 bases). The V end was cut by 1 base, the J end by 11 bases, with 8 bases between. The CDR3 is 12 residues long. The CDR3 DNA sequence: TGTGCCAGCAGTTTAGTCGGGAGAGAGCTGTTTTTT. Translating it yields CASSLVGRELFF.